Given below is one T cell receptor beta chain in context. The V segment lost 3 bases and the J segment 8 bases; nucleotides outside the gene matches: 5. Germline loops: CDR1 SGDLS, CDR2 YYNGEE. The CDR3 runs 13 residues. This sample stems from a study of shared clonotypes between healthy human individuals. Data came from immunoSEQ multiplex PCR; TCRdb stores just in-frame clones and leaves some out. The profile shows just over 2,000,000 clones, around 95% of them singletons. Sample: naive CD4+ T cells sorted from blood. The subset is: CD45RA+ positively selected. The chain carries TRBV9 and TRBJ1-1; TRBD1 agrees at 9 bases. The TCR sequence derives from a man between 18 and 29 years old in good health. CDR3 in amino acids: CASSATGGQEAFF. The CDR3 coding sequence is TGTGCCAGCAGCGCTACAGGGGGCCAAGAAGCTTTCTTT.